This T cell receptor (beta chain) was recorded in a study of blood T cell repertoires in COVID-19. Germline V lookup: CDR1 LGHNT, CDR2 FRNRAP. V lost 3 bases, J lost 6 bases, and 14 bases lay in between. The CDR3 is 14 residues long. Some clones are missing from TCRdb's copy, which holds only in-frame ones; the method was immunoSEQ multiplex PCR. The table includes under 250,000 clones, over 60% detected once. The chain carries TRBV12-5 and TRBJ1-1; D may be TRBD1 (5 bases). The material sequenced was peripheral blood. This TCR derives from a woman between 65 and 79 years old with acute or convalescent COVID-19. The CDR3 DNA reads as TGTGCTAGTGGTTTTGGGCGCAGGGCCGCTGAAGCTTTCTTT. Translated: CASGFGRRAAEAFF.